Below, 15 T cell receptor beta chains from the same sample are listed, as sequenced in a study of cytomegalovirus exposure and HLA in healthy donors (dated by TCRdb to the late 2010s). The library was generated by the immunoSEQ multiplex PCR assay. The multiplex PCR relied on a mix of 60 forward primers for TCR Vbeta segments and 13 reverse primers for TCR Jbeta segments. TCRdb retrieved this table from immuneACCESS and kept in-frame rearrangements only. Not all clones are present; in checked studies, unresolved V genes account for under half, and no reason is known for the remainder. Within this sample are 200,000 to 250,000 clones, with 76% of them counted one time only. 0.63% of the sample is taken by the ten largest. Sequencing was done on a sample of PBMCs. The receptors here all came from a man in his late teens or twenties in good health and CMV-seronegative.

The chain's CDR3 is CASSLMGQGYGYTF. In DNA form, the CDR3 reads TGTGCCAGCAGCTTAATGGGACAGGGCTATGGCTACACCTTC. The chain couples TRBV7-3 to TRBJ1-2, with 9 positions matching TRBD1. The J segment lost 4 bases and the V segment lost 1 base, leaving 1 base of the junction unmatched. The V gene's germline CDR1 is SGHTA and CDR2 FQGTGA. This CDR3 has 14 amino acids.

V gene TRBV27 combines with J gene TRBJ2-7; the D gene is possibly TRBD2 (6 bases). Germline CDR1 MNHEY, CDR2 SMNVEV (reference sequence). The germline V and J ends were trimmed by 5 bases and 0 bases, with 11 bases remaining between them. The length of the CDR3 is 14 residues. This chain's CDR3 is CASSTSGSSYEQYF. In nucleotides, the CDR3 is TGTGCCAGCAGTACCTCCGGGAGCTCCTACGAGCAGTACTTC.

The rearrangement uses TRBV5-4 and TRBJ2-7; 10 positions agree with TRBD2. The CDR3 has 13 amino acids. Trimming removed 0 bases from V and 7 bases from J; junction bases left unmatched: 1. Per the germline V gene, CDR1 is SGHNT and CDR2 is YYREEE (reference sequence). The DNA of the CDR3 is TGTGCCAGCAGCTTGGGACTAGCGGGTGAGCAGTACTTC. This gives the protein CASSLGLAGEQYF.

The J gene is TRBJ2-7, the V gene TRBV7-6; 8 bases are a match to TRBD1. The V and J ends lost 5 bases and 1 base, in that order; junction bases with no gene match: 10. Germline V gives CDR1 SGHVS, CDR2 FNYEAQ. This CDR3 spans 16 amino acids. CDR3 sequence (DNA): TGTGCCAGCAGCCAAAGAGGGACAGGAAATTCCTACGAGCAGTACTTC. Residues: CASSQRGTGNSYEQYF.

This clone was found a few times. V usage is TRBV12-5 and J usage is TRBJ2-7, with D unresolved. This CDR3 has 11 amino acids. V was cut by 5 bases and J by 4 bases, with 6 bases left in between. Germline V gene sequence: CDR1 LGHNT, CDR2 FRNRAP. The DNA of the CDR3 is TGTGCTAGTGGTCCAGGTTACGAGCAGTACTTC. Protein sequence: CASGPGYEQYF. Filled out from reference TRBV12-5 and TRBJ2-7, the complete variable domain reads DARVTQTPRHKVTEMGQEVTMRCQPILGHNTVFWYRQTMMQGLELLAYFRNRAPLDDSGMPKDRFSAEMPDATLATLKIQPSEPRDSAVYFCASGPGYEQYFGPGTRLTVT.

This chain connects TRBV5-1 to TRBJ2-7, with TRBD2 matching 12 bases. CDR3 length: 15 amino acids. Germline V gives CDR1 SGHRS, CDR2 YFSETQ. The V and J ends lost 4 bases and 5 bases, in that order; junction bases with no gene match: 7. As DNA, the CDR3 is TGCGCCAGCAGCCTAACTAGCGGGAGGACCCACGAGCAGTACTTC. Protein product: CASSLTSGRTHEQYF.

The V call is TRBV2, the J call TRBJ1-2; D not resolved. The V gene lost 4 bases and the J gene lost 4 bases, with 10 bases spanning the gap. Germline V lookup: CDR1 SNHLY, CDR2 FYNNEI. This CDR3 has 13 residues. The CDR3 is CASSGEGSYGYTF. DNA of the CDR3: TGTGCCAGCAGTGGCGAGGGCAGCTATGGCTACACCTTC.

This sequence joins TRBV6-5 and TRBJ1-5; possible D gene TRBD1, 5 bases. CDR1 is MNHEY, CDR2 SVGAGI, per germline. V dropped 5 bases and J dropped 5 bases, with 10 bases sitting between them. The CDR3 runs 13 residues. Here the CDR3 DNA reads TGTGCCAGCAGTGTTGTAGGGGATCAGCCCCAGCATTTT. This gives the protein CASSVVGDQPQHF.

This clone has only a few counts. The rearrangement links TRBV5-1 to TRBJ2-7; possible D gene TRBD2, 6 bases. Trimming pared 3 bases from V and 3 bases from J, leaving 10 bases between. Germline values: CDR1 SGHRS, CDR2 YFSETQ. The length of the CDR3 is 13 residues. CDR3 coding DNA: TGCGCCAGCAGCTCGGACTACCACTACGAGCAGTACTTC. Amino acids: CASSSDYHYEQYF.

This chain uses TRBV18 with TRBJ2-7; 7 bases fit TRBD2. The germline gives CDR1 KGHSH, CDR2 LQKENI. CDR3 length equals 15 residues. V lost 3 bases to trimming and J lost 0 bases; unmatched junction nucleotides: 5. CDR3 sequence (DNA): TGTGCCAGCTCACCGGGGGAGGGCTACTCCTACGAGCAGTACTTC. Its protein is CASSPGEGYSYEQYF.

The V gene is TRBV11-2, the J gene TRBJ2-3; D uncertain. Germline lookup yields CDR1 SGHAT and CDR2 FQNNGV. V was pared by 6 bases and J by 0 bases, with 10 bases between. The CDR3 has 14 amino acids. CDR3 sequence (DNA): TGTGCCAGCAGTCGAGGAACTAGCACAGATACGCAGTATTTT. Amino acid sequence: CASSRGTSTDTQYF.

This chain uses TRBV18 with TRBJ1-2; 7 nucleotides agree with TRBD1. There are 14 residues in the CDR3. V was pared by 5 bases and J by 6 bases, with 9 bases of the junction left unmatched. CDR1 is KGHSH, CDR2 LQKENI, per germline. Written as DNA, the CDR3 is TGTGCCAGCTCATCAGGGGGTTGGACGGATGGCTACACCTTC. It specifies CASSSGGWTDGYTF. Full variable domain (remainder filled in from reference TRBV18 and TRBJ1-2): NAGVMQNPRHLVRRRGQEARLRCSPMKGHSHVYWYRQLPEEGLKFMVYLQKENIIDESGMPKERFSAEFPKEGPSILRIQQVVRGDSAAYFCASSSGGWTDGYTFGSGTRLTVV.

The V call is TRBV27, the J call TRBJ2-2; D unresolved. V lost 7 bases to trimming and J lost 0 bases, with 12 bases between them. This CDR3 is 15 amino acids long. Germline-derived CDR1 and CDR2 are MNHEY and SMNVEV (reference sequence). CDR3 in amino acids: CASKSTGSNTGELFF. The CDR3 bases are TGTGCCAGCAAATCGACCGGGTCGAACACCGGGGAGCTGTTTTTT.

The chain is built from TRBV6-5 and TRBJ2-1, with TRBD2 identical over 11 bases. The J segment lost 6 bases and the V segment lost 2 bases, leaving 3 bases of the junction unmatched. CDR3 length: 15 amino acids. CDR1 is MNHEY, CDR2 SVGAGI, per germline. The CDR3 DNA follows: TGTGCCAGCAGTTACCCGACTAGCGGGATCAATGAGCAGTTCTTC. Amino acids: CASSYPTSGINEQFF.

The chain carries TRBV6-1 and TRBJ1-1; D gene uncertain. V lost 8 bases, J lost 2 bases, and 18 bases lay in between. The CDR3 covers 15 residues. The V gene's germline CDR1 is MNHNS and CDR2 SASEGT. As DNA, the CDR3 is TGTGCCAGCTGGGAGGTCTCCGCCTCAAACACTGAAGCTTTCTTT. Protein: CASWEVSASNTEAFF.